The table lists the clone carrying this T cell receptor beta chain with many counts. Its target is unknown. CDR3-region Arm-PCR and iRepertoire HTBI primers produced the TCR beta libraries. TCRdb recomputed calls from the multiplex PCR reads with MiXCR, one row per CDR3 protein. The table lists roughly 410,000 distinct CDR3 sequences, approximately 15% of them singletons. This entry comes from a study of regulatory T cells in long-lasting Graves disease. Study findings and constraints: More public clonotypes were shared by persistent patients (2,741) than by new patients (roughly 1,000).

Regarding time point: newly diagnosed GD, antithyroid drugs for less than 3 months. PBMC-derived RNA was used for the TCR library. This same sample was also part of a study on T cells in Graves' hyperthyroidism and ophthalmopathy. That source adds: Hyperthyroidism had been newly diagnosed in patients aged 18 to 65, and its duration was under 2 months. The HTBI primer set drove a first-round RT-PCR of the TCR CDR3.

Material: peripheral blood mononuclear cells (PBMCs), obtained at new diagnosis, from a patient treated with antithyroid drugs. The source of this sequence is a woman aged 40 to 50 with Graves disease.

This CDR3 reads CASSTYRVKVTLAKNIQYF. The DNA of the CDR3 is TGTGCCAGCAGTACCTACAGGGTTAAGGTCACCCTAGCCAAAAACATTCAGTACTTC. J is TRBJ2-4 and V is TRBV28, with D tentatively TRBD1 (6 bases). This CDR3 comprises 19 residues. Trimming stripped 5 bases from V and 0 bases from J, with 23 bases between. The germline V gene encodes CDR1 MDHEN and CDR2 SYDVKM. The full variable domain, its missing parts supplied by reference TRBV28 and TRBJ2-4, is DVKVTQSSRYLVKRTGEKVFLECVQDMDHENMFWYRQDPGLGLRLIYFSYDVKMKEKGDIPEGYSVSREKKERFSLILESASTNQTSMYLCASSTYRVKVTLAKNIQYFGAGTRLSVL.